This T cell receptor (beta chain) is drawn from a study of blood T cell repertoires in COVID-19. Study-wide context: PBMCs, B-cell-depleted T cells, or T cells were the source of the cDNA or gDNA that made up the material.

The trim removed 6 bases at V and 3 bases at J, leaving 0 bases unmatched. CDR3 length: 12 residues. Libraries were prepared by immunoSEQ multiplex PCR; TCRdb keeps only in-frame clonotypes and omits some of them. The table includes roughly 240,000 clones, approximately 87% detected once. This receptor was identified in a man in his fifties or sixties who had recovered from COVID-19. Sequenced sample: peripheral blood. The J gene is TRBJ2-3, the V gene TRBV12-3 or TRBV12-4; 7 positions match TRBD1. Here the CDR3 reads CASRQGTDTQYF. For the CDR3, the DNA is TGTGCCAGCAGACAGGGGACAGATACGCAGTATTTT.